This is a list of T cell receptor beta chains from one sample in a study of T cells after yellow fever vaccination. A single record per CDR3 protein comes from TCRdb applying MiXCR to the 5' RACE reads. There are approximately 150,000 distinct CDR3 sequences in the sample; around 9.3% occur only once, and around 35% lies in the top ten. The sequenced sample was CD8+ T cells sorted from PBMCs, obtained 45 days after the yellow fever booster vaccination. Receptors were obtained from a man between 18 and 29 years old who received the YFV17D yellow fever vaccine. Each CDR3 is given with its conserved first and last residue. D genes are given only for firm matches. The size of a clone is reported for some rows only, either as once, few or many, or as a class for expanded clones.

>TRBV6-2/TRBV6-3|TRBJ2-3|many|NA
TGTGCCAGCAGTTACGACCCGGGACTCCGCACAGATACGCAGTATTTT
CASSYDPGLRTDTQYF
>TRBV11-1|TRBJ2-1|NA|NA
TGTGCCAGCAGCGAAACGGGTAGGGTCGGCTCCTACAATGAGCAGTTCTTC
CASSETGRVGSYNEQFF
>TRBV4-1|TRBJ2-3|NA|NA
TGCGCCAGCAGCCAAGAAGGACCGAGCGAAAGGAAGCAGTATTTT
CASSQEGPSERKQYF
>TRBV7-9|TRBJ2-3|few|NA
TGTGCCAGCAGCCCCAAGAGGAGCACAGATACGCAGTATTTT
CASSPKRSTDTQYF
>TRBV7-8|TRBJ2-7|many|NA
TGTGCCAGCAGCTTAGATGGTTGGGCGAGCGGGCCGGCCTACGAGCAGTACTTC
CASSLDGWASGPAYEQYF
>TRBV12-3/TRBV12-4|TRBJ1-2|few|NA
TGTGCCAGCAGTCGGGGACGCCCTAACTATGGCTACACCTTC
CASSRGRPNYGYTF
>TRBV7-9|TRBJ1-5|NA|NA
TGTGCCAGCAGCTCGAGTCCTGGTCAGCCCCAGCATTTT
CASSSSPGQPQHF
>TRBV4-3|TRBJ2-4|NA|NA
TGCGCCAGCAGCCAAGGACTGACGGGTAATTACGTTCAGTACTTC
CASSQGLTGNYVQYF
>TRBV7-8|TRBJ2-3|many|TRBD2
TGTGCCAGCAGCTTAGCCGGTGCGCGGGGGGGCACAGATACGCAGTATTTT
CASSLAGARGGTDTQYF
>TRBV4-1|TRBJ2-7|few|NA
TGCGCCAGCAGCCAAGAAGGGATCGTGGGGATATCCTCCTACGAGCAGTACTTC
CASSQEGIVGISSYEQYF
>TRBV7-9|TRBJ2-7|many|NA
TGTGCCAGCAGCTTAGACGTCTACGAGCAGTACTTC
CASSLDVYEQYF
>TRBV6-2/TRBV6-3|TRBJ2-1|few|TRBD2
TGTGCCAGCAGAACAGCGGGGGGTCACAATGAGCAGTTCTTC
CASRTAGGHNEQFF
>TRBV12-3/TRBV12-4|TRBJ2-1|many|TRBD1
TGTGCCAGCAGAGGACAGGGGGGACACTACAATGAGCAGTTCTTC
CASRGQGGHYNEQFF
>TRBV6-5|TRBJ2-1|few|TRBD2
TGTGCCACCACGGGACTAGCGTGGAATGAGCAGTTCTTC
CATTGLAWNEQFF
>TRBV7-3|TRBJ1-1|NA|NA
TGTGCCAGCAGCTTAAGAACCGGGTTGAACACTGAAGCTTTCTTT
CASSLRTGLNTEAFF
>TRBV20-1|TRBJ2-3|many|TRBD2
TGCAGTGCTAGAGTCCCGATCGTAGCGGGACCTGGTAACACAGATACGCAGTATTTT
CSARVPIVAGPGNTDTQYF
>TRBV6-5|TRBJ1-5|NA|TRBD1
TGTGCCAGCAGTTACCGACAGGGAAATCAGCCCCAGCATTTT
CASSYRQGNQPQHF
>TRBV12-3/TRBV12-4|TRBJ1-6|few|NA
TGTGCCAGCAGTTTAGCGCTGGGCGTTTCCACACCGGGGAATTCACCCCTCCACTTT
CASSLALGVSTPGNSPLHF
>TRBV15|TRBJ2-3|many|TRBD1
TGTGCCACCAGCACGAAAGGACAGGGGGCTCTGACAGATACGCAGTATTTT
CATSTKGQGALTDTQYF
>TRBV9|TRBJ2-5|NA|NA
TGTGCCAGCAGCCACCCCCGAGGGTCACCCCAAGAGACCCAGTACTTC
CASSHPRGSPQETQYF
>TRBV6-5|TRBJ2-1|many|NA
TGTGCCAGCAGTTATGAAGGAAACAATGAGCAGTTCTTC
CASSYEGNNEQFF
>TRBV19|TRBJ1-2|NA|TRBD1
TGTGCCAGTAGTCCCGGGACAGGGGTCGGTGGCTACACCTTC
CASSPGTGVGGYTF